The clone carrying this T cell receptor (beta chain) was counted at least ten times. Antigen unknown. V lost 4 bases, J lost 8 bases, and 7 bases stayed unmatched. The length of the CDR3 is 14 residues. This specimen comes from a study of T cells in Graves' hyperthyroidism and ophthalmopathy. Whole-study results and caveats: Blood also showed most of the thyroid clonotypes that were expanded above 0.001.

What was amplified from RNA transcripts were TCR beta CDR3 regions. A first-round RT-PCR of the TCR CDR3 used the HTBI primer set. From the multiplex PCR reads, TCRdb called clonotypes with MiXCR, one entry per CDR3 protein. The table shows 160,000 or so distinct CDR3 sequences, with over 8% occurring only once. Hyperthyroidism was newly diagnosed in patients aged 18 to 65 (duration under 2 months). The PBMCs studied were ones that came from about 10 ml fresh peripheral blood. The chain is built from TRBV12-3 or TRBV12-4 and TRBJ2-1; 8 bases match TRBD2. Material: blood. This receptor was obtained from a young woman with Graves' hyperthyroidism that later progressed to Graves' ophthalmopathy. CDR3 nucleotides: TGTGCCAGCAGTTCGGGACTAGATAAACATGAGCAGTTCTTC. Translating it yields CASSSGLDKHEQFF.